These 12 T cell receptor beta chains were all obtained from the same sample, sequenced in a study of identical twins. Each CDR3 protein gets one entry after TCRdb re-called the 5' RACE reads with MiXCR. Of hundreds of thousands of distinct CDR3 sequences detected, approximately 18% appear once; the ten largest clones hold about 12%. This sample was shared with a second study, whose subject was T cells expressing NK-cell markers.

The sequenced sample consisted of PBMCs. These receptors were collected from a woman between 18 and 30 years old in good health.

This clonotype has only a few counts. The V call is TRBV18, the J call TRBJ2-5; D call uncertain. V dropped 1 base and J dropped 2 bases, with 5 bases sitting between them. Germline V gene lookup returns CDR1 KGHSH and CDR2 LQKENI. The CDR3 has 13 amino acids. The CDR3 here is CASSPLSQETQYF. DNA of the CDR3: TGTGCCAGCTCACCACTTAGTCAAGAGACCCAGTACTTC.

The gene calls are TRBV7-9 and TRBJ2-5; weak D call: TRBD2 (5 bases). This CDR3 spans 13 amino acids. Deletions cut 2 bases from V and 5 bases from J, with 9 bases between. Germline V CDR1 and CDR2: SEHNR, FQNEAQ (reference sequence). CDR3 in amino acids: CASSLNGVETQYF. For the CDR3, the DNA is TGTGCCAGCAGCTTAAACGGGGTCGAGACCCAGTACTTC.

The rearrangement joins TRBV4-2 to TRBJ1-6, with TRBD1 matching 9 bases. The CDR3 has 16 amino acids. CDR1 is LGHNA and CDR2 is YNFKEQ in the germline V gene. Trimming took 5 bases from V and 7 from J; bases not matched to a gene: 9. The CDR3 here is CASSADLGQGNSPLHF. Written as DNA, the CDR3 is TGTGCCAGCAGCGCCGACCTGGGACAGGGAAATTCACCCCTCCACTTT.

This clonotype was seen ten or more times. The V gene is TRBV15, the J gene TRBJ2-3; TRBD1 or TRBD2 may be the D gene (5 bases each). V was pared by 5 bases and J by 0 bases, with 12 bases between. Germline assignment: CDR1 LNHNV and CDR2 YYDKDF (reference sequence). The CDR3 covers 15 residues. CDR3 sequence: CATSPGPHSTDTQYF. The CDR3, as DNA: TGTGCCACCAGCCCGGGACCCCATAGCACAGATACGCAGTATTTT. The full variable domain, its missing parts supplied by reference TRBV15 and TRBJ2-3, is DAMVIQNPRYQVTQFGKPVTLSCSQTLNHNVMYWYQQKSSQAPKLLFHYYDKDFNNEADTPDNFQSRRPNTSFCFLDIRSPGLGDTAMYLCATSPGPHSTDTQYFGPGTRLTVL.

This chain joins TRBV20-1 and TRBJ1-2; D gene ambiguous. Germline loops: CDR1 DFQATT, CDR2 SNEGSKA (reference sequence). The CDR3 has 11 residues. Trimming pared 1 base from V and 2 bases from J, leaving 2 bases between. The CDR3 sequence is CSARVNYGYTF. The CDR3 region has the DNA TGCAGTGCTAGAGTGAACTATGGCTACACCTTC.

This clonotype turned up a few times. The chain couples TRBV7-9 to TRBJ2-1, with TRBD2 matching 7 bases. J was trimmed by 3 bases and V by 7 bases; bases with no gene match: 12. From germline, CDR1 is SEHNR and CDR2 FQNEAQ (reference sequence). The CDR3 has 16 residues. This CDR3 reads CASTDGGRDLYNEQFF. The CDR3 nucleotides are TGTGCCAGCACCGATGGGGGGAGGGACCTCTACAATGAGCAGTTCTTC.

This clonotype has a handful of counts. The chain links TRBV20-1 to TRBJ2-7, with a possible D match to TRBD1 (5 bases). The ends were cut back, 4 bases at V and 5 bases at J, with 12 bases in the middle. Per germline, CDR1 DFQATT and CDR2 SNEGSKA (reference sequence). The CDR3 loop spans 12 amino acids. This chain's CDR3 is CSANQGFNEQYF. The CDR3 DNA is TGCAGTGCTAACCAGGGATTTAACGAGCAGTACTTC.

V is TRBV5-1 and J is TRBJ2-1; 9 bases match TRBD1. Germline CDR1 SGHRS, CDR2 YFSETQ. The CDR3 length is 15 residues. V trimming: 4 bases; J trimming: 15 bases; junction bases outside the gene matches: 17. The DNA for the CDR3 is TGCGCCAGCAGCCCCCCTACCGGGACAGGGATGAGCGGGTTCTTC. Translated: CASSPPTGTGMSGFF.

This clonotype was recorded at least ten times. The chain has TRBV4-2 and TRBJ2-3; a possible D gene is TRBD1 (7 bases). Germline V gene data show CDR1 as LGHNA and CDR2 as YNFKEQ. The CDR3 length is 15 residues. Trimming left V 2 bases short and J 6 bases short, with 15 bases between. The CDR3 bases are TGTGCCAGCAGCCAAAAGGAGGGGGCCGCGGATACGCAGTATTTT. This encodes CASSQKEGAADTQYF.

The gene calls are TRBV5-5 and TRBJ2-2, with unresolved D. This CDR3 region has 15 residues. Trimming left V 0 bases short and J 2 bases short, with 8 bases between. The germline V gene encodes CDR1 SGHKS and CDR2 YYEKEE (reference sequence). CDR3 nucleotide sequence: TGTGCCAGCAGCTTGGACCCGAAAAACACCGGGGAGCTGTTTTTT. As protein: CASSLDPKNTGELFF.

This clonotype was detected only a few times. V is TRBV20-1 and J is TRBJ2-5; D unresolved. The V end lost 7 bases, the J end lost 4 bases, and 10 bases lay between the germline ends. Looked up from germline, CDR1 is DFQATT and CDR2 is SNEGSKA (reference sequence). The CDR3 is 11 residues long. The CDR3 bases are TGCAGTGGGCAGTTGGGAGAGACCCAGTACTTC. It encodes CSGQLGETQYF.

This rearrangement joins TRBV14 to TRBJ2-7; D may correspond to TRBD1 or TRBD2 (6 bases each). Germline assignment: CDR1 SGHDN and CDR2 FVKESK. The CDR3 is 16 amino acids. Trimming removed 2 bases from V and 1 base from J, with 15 bases in between. CDR3 amino acids: CASSQREGGRSYEQYF. The CDR3 DNA sequence: TGTGCCAGCAGCCAACGAGAGGGGGGACGATCCTACGAGCAGTACTTC.